This TCR beta chain derives from a study of beta chain features in type 1 diabetes. Study results and caveats: Within each of all four CD4+ subsets, Type 1 diabetes patients had TCRB CDR3s that were moderately but significantly shorter. Within the patient group, naive, central memory and Treg TCRB repertoires appeared more similar to each other than within healthy donors.

Expressed TCRB transcripts were sequenced because the entire RNA isolate underwent reverse transcription. Data came from immunoSEQ multiplex PCR; TCRdb stores just in-frame clones and leaves some out. The table records fewer than 650,000 clones, around a sixth of them present only once. Per donor, one heparinised blood draw averaged approximately 120 mL. Concerning this clone itself: Antigen: not known.

The sequence derives from a man aged 18 to 30 in good health. The source material was naive CD4+ T cells from blood.

CDR3 DNA: TGTGCCAGCAGCTTACAGGGATCGGGAGAAGCTTTCTTT. Its protein is CASSLQGSGEAFF. The rearrangement links TRBV7-9 to TRBJ1-1; TRBD1 is a possible D gene (5 bases). The germline V and J ends were trimmed by 2 bases and 8 bases, with 12 bases remaining between them. Germline CDR1 reads SEHNR; CDR2 reads FQNEAQ (reference sequence). The CDR3 sequence is 13 residues long.